The present T cell receptor (beta chain) was sequenced within a study of cytomegalovirus exposure and HLA in healthy donors. Study-level background: Out of fewer than 500 genotyped donors, less than 85% belonged to the Caucasian-associated ancestry cluster.

The CDR3 loop spans 13 amino acids. Germline CDR1 SGHDT, CDR2 YYEEEE. V was trimmed by 4 bases and J by 2 bases, leaving 10 bases between them. Comment on this clone: Its specificity is not known.

Study results and limitations: The likely explanation for a cluster of highly shared sequence variants was sequencing artifact. Some segments of the V type, notably TRBV6-2 and TRBV6-3, were excluded as indistinguishable. With later analysis, a missense DCLRE1C variant became linked to TCR beta V- and J-gene trimming.

The PCR had 60 Vbeta and 13 Jbeta primers. Here immunoSEQ multiplex PCR was the method, and the copy in TCRdb shows in-frame clones only, minus some. The top ten hold around 3% of the sample, which has 150,000 to 200,000 clones, roughly 80% seen once. The sequence was obtained from a female donor in good health and CMV-seronegative. The genes are TRBV5-6 and TRBJ2-7, with TRBD2 as a possible D gene (6 bases). Sequenced material: PBMCs. DNA of the CDR3: TGTGCCAGCAGCCGTGGACTACCCTACGAGCAGTACTTC. It is translated as CASSRGLPYEQYF.